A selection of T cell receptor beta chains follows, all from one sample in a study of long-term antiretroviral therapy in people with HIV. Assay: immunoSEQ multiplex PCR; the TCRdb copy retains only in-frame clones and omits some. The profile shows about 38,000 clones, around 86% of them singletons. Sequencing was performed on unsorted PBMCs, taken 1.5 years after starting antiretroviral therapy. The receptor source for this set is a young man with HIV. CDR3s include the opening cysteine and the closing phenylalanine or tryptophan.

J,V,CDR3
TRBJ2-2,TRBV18,CASSPVSRGGGELFF
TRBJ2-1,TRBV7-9,CASSFPKTSNEQFF
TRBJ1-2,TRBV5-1,CASSSDGRGQDGYTF
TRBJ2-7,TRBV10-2,CASSEKRYEQYF
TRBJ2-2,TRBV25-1,CASSEWVRQGGTGELFF
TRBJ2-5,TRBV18,CASSQTGTGTQYF
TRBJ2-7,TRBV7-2,CASSLEVGPHYEQYF
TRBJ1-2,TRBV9,CASSEGSGAGYTF
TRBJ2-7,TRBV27,CASSLSGSSYEQYF
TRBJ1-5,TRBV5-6,CASSLGEHPQHF
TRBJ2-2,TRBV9,CASSVGPTGELFF
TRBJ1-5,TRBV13,CASSLDRNQPQHF
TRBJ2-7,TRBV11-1,CASSSGAGFGYEQYF
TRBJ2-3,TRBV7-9,CASSLQGGDTDTQYF
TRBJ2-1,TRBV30,CAWTGHLGVANEQFF
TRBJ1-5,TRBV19,CASRESNQPQHF
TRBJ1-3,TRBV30,CAWSQIQYFSGNTIYF
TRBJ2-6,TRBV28,CASSLLAGVGSGANVLTF
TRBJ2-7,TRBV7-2,CASSLGTSGPYEQYF
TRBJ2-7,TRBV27,CASSFLAGGNEQYF
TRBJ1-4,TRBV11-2,CASSKGASEKLFF
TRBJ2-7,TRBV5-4,CASSFDVAGAHEQYF
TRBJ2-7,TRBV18,CASSPLGLAGESEQYF
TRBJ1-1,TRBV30,CAWSATGGTTEAFF
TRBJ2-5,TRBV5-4,CASSLVGSQETQYF
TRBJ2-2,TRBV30,CAWNEDRSTGELFF
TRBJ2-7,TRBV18,CASSPQTGISSYEQYF
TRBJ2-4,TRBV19,CASSNQAKNIQYF
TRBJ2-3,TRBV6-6,CASSGGQGLTDTQYF
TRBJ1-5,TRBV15,CATSRVQAGLRGNQPQHF
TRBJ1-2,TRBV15,CATSREITGNYGYTF
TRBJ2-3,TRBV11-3,CASSLGDGSSVQYF
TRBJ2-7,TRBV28,CASSFPATYEQYF
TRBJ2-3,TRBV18,CASSPVVLVTDTQYF
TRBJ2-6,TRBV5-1,CASSLDRPPSGANVLTF
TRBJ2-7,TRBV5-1,CASNTGATSYEQYF
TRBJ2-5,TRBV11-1,CASSLGQTSQETQYF
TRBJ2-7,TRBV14,CASSQQLVYEQYF
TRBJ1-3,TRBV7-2,CASSPPPSGNTIYF
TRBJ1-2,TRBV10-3,CAISPFDRGNPNYGYTF
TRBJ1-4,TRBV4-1,CASSQEFARGLEKLFF
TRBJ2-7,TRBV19,CASSLGATSAVYEQYF
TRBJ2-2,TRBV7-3,CASRQLPQGAKAGELFF
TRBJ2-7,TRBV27,CASSLSAGEVYEQYF
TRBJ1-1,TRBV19,CATRVNTEAFF
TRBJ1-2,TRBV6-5,CASSTRQGWGYTF
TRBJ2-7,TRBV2,CASREQGPSGEQYF
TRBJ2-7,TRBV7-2,CASSLEGSGRTMYYEQYF